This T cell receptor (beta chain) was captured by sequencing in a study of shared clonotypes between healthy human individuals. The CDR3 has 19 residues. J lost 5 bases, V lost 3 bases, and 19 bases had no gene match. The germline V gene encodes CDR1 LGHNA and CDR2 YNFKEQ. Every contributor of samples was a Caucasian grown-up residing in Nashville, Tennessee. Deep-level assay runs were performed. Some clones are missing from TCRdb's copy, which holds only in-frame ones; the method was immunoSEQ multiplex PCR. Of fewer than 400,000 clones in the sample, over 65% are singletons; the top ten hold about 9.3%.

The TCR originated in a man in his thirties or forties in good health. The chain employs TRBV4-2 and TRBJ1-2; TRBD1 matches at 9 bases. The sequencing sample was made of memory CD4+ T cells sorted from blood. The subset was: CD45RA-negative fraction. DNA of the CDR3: TGTGCCAGCAGCCAGGCATCCGGGACAGGGCGATTCGAGGCGTATGGCTACACCTTC. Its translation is CASSQASGTGRFEAYGYTF.